The next 5 T cell receptor beta chains were all read from a single sample in a study of T cell responses to AZD1222 COVID-19 vaccine (dated by TCRdb to about 2021). Interpreted using the paper, the time point label stands for: baseline before first vaccination. Library construction relied on the immunoSEQ multiplex PCR assay. Held by TCRdb, this immuneACCESS table contains in-frame sequences only and omits some clones. Under half of the omission traces to an unresolved V gene where checked; the cause of the rest is unknown. The sample profile shows some 170,000 clones; approximately 93% of them were found once. The top ten clones comprise 0.7% to 0.9% of the sample. The starting material was peripheral blood, obtained on day 0 of AZD1222 vaccination. The receptors derive from an adult in good health.

The J gene is TRBJ1-2, the V gene TRBV5-4; no definite D call. Germline V gene lookup returns CDR1 SGHNT and CDR2 YYREEE (reference sequence). This CDR3 has 13 residues. The germline V and J ends were trimmed by 4 bases and 7 bases, with 14 bases remaining between them. The CDR3 nucleotides are TGTGCCAGCAGCCCGCCCCTGGCGAGTGGCTACACCTTC. It yields the protein CASSPPLASGYTF.

The genes are TRBV19 and TRBJ1-6; the D is unclear. The V gene's germline CDR1 is LNHDA and CDR2 SQIVND (reference sequence). The CDR3 has 15 residues. V dropped 6 bases and J dropped 5 bases, with 14 bases sitting between them. CDR3 sequence: CASRTATANNSPLHF. The CDR3 DNA follows: TGTGCCAGTAGAACAGCAACTGCTAATAATTCACCCCTCCACTTT.

This clone was seen a single time. J is TRBJ1-2 and V is TRBV28; tentative D call: TRBD1 (5 bases). The CDR3 loop spans 14 amino acids. V was cut by 4 bases and J by 3 bases, with 12 bases left in between. Germline CDR1 and CDR2: MDHEN and SYDVKM. CDR3 sequence reads: CASSSHSGDYGYTF. The CDR3 nucleotides read TGTGCCAGCAGTTCACATTCGGGGGACTATGGCTACACCTTC.

This chain uses TRBV5-1 with TRBJ1-1; 8 bases align to TRBD1. The germline V gene has CDR1 SGHRS and CDR2 YFSETQ. This CDR3 has 12 residues. With V trimmed by 4 bases and J by 8 bases, 4 bases remained unmatched. The DNA of the CDR3 is TGCGCCAGCAGCGGACAGGGACGAGAAGCTTTCTTT. This translates into CASSGQGREAFF.

This chain links TRBV18 with TRBJ1-3, with D unresolved. CDR3 length: 16 residues. Germline assignment: CDR1 KGHSH and CDR2 LQKENI. Trimming shortened V by 2 bases and J by 0 bases, and 11 bases separated the two germline ends. CDR3: CASSPSNPSSGNTIYF. The CDR3 DNA follows: TGTGCCAGCTCACCATCAAACCCGAGCTCTGGAAACACCATATATTTT.